This TCR beta chain was observed in a study of T cells after yellow fever vaccination. A note on this clonotype: What it recognizes is unknown. Possible read error: a much larger clone is one base away.

By 5'RACE template switching, TCR cDNA was produced, with a universal primer site and UMIs added in the process. MiXCR, applied by TCRdb to the 5' RACE reads, yields one record per CDR3 protein. The sample lists 300,000 to 400,000 distinct CDR3 sequences, about 12% occurring once. General study results and limits: Primary-vaccination clones mostly resurfaced post-booster (roughly 97% CD4, more than 85% CD8).

This TCR was sampled from a young man who received the YFV17D yellow fever vaccine. The sequencing here drew on CD4+ T cells sorted from PBMCs, taken 15 days after the yellow fever booster vaccination.

The CDR3 sequence: CASSSPGVRETRYF. The CDR3 nucleotides read TGTGCCAGCAGTTCTCCAGGGGTCCGAGAGACCCGGTACTTC. This chain joins TRBV12-3 or TRBV12-4 and TRBJ2-5; D possibly corresponds to TRBD1 (6 bases). The CDR3 consists of 14 residues.